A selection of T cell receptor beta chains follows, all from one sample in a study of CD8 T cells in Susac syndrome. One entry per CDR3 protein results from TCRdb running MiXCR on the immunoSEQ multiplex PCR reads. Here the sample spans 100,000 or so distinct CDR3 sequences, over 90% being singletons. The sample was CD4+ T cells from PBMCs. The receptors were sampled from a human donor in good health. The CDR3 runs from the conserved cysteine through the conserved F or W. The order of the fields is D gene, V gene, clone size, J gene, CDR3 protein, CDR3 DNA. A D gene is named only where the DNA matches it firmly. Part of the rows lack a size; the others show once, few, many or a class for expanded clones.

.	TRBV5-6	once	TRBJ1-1	CASSLVTIVAGQGNTEAFF	TGTGCCAGCAGCTTGGTGACTATAGTCGCGGGGCAGGGGAACACTGAAGCTTTCTTT
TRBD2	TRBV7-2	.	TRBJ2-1	CASSRTSGRGEEQFF	TGTGCCAGCAGCCGTACTAGCGGGAGGGGAGAAGAGCAGTTCTTC
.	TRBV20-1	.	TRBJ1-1	CSATRTANTEAFF	TGCAGTGCTACCCGGACGGCGAACACTGAAGCTTTCTTT
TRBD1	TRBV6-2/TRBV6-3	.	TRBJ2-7	CASSTGASGYEQYF	TGTGCCAGCAGTACAGGGGCCTCGGGCTACGAGCAGTACTTC
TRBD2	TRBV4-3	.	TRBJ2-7	CASSQSTSGRRDEQYF	TGCGCCAGCAGCCAGTCCACTAGCGGGAGGCGCGACGAGCAGTACTTC
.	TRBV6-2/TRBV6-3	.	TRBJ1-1	CASSYLSTAKAFF	TGTGCCAGCAGTTACTTGTCGACAGCCAAAGCTTTCTTT
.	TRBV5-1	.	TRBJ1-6	CASGLQGSDSPLHF	TGCGCCAGCGGGCTGCAGGGATCGGATTCACCCCTCCACTTT
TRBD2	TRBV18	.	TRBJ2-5	CASSRTSGDQETQYF	TGTGCCAGCTCCCGGACTAGCGGGGACCAAGAGACCCAGTACTTC
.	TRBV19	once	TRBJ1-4	CASVDQATNEKLFF	TGTGCCTCGGTGGACCAAGCAACTAATGAAAAACTGTTTTTT
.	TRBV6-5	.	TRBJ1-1	CASSSLRGLMNTEAFF	TGTGCCAGCAGTTCGCTACGAGGGTTAATGAACACTGAAGCTTTCTTT
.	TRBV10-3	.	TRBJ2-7	CAISEGAVSYEQYF	TGTGCCATCAGTGAAGGGGCAGTTTCCTACGAGCAGTACTTC
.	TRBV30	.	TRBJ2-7	CAWSAGGAAYEQYF	TGTGCCTGGAGTGCGGGCGGGGCGGCATACGAGCAGTACTTC
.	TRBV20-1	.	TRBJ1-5	CSARGSGAHQPQHF	TGCAGTGCTAGAGGATCAGGGGCTCATCAGCCCCAGCATTTT
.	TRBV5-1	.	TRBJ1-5	CASSPGGANQPQHF	TGCGCCAGCAGCCCCGGAGGGGCGAATCAGCCCCAGCATTTT
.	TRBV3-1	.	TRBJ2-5	CASSLYQETQYF	TGTGCCAGCAGCCTTTACCAAGAGACCCAGTACTTC
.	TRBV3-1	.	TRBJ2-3	CASSQQRGTSPLNTQYF	TGTGCCAGCAGCCAACAACGCGGGACTTCGCCCCTAAATACGCAGTATTTT
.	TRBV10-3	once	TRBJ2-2	CAISLTGSGGELFF	TGTGCCATCAGCCTGACAGGAAGCGGCGGGGAGCTGTTTTTT
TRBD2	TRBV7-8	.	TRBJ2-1	CASSSGLALYNEQFF	TGTGCCAGCAGCTCCGGACTAGCGCTATACAATGAGCAGTTCTTC
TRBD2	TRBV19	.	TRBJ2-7	CASSRGGPSYEQYF	TGTGCCAGTAGTCGCGGGGGGCCCTCCTACGAGCAGTACTTC
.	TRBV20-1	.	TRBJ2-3	CSAGGAPGLITSTDTQYF	TGCAGTGCTGGGGGGGCCCCGGGACTAATCACCAGCACAGATACGCAGTATTTT
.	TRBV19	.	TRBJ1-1	CASSIVPGGSVATEAFF	TGTGCCAGTAGTATAGTGCCGGGTGGCTCGGTTGCCACTGAAGCTTTCTTT
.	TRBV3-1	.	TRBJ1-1	CASSQVRGDRAEAFF	TGTGCCAGCAGCCAAGTACGGGGGGACCGCGCTGAAGCTTTCTTT
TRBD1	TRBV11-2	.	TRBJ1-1	CASSSRRDRDSEAFF	TGTGCCAGCAGCTCCCGCAGGGACAGGGATTCTGAAGCTTTCTTT
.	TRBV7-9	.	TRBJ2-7	CASSSTDGDSGYHSYEQYF	TGTGCCAGCAGCTCCACGGACGGGGATAGCGGATACCATTCCTACGAGCAGTACTTC
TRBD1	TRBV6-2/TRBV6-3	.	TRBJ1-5	CASSYSPTGLNRGQPQHF	TGTGCCAGCAGTTACTCTCCGACAGGGCTTAATCGCGGTCAGCCCCAGCATTTT
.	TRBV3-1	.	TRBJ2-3	CASSQDRHTDTQYF	TGTGCCAGCAGCCAAGATCGCCACACAGATACGCAGTATTTT
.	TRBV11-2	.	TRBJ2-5	CASRSHAGETQYF	TGTGCCAGCAGAAGTCACGCGGGTGAGACCCAGTACTTC
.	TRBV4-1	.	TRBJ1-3	CASSQKGPPGNTIYF	TGCGCCAGCAGCCAGAAAGGTCCACCTGGAAACACCATATATTTT
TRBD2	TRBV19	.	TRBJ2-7	CASSSGAGEYEQYF	TGTGCCAGTAGTTCAGGAGCGGGAGAGTACGAGCAGTACTTC
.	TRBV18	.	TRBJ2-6	CASSPYEVLSGANVLTF	TGTGCCAGCTCACCATATGAGGTTCTCTCTGGGGCCAACGTCCTGACTTTC
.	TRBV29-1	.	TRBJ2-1	CSSGLWDNEQFF	TGCAGCTCAGGTCTGTGGGACAATGAGCAGTTCTTC
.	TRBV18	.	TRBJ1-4	CASSPPSRGEKLFF	TGTGCCAGCTCACCACCGTCCCGGGGCGAAAAACTGTTTTTT
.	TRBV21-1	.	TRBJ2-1	CASSKPDRGSSEQFF	TGTGCCAGCAGCAAACCAGACAGGGGATCTAGTGAGCAGTTCTTC
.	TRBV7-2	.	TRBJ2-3	CASSLAQANTDTQYF	TGTGCCAGCAGCTTAGCGCAAGCAAACACAGATACGCAGTATTTT
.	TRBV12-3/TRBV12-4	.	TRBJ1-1	CASSLGEGRLAFF	TGTGCCAGCAGTTTGGGGGAGGGGCGTCTAGCTTTCTTT